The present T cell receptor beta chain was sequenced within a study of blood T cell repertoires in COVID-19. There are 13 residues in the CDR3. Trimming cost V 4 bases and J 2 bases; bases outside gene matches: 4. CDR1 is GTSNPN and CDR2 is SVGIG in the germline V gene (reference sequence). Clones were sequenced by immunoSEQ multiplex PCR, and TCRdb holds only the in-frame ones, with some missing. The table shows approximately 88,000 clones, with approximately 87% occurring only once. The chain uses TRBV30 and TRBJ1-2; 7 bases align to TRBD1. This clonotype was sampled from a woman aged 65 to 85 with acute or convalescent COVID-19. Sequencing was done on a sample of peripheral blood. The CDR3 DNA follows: TGTGCCTGGACCCTGGACAGGAACTATGGCTACACCTTC. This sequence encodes CAWTLDRNYGYTF. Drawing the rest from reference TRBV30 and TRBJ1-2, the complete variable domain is SQTIHQWPATLVQPVGSPLSLECTVEGTSNPNLYWYRQAAGRGLQLLFYSVGIGQISSEVPQNLSASRPQDRQFILSSKKLLLSDSGFYLCAWTLDRNYGYTFGSGTRLTVV.